Sequencing of this T cell receptor beta chain was carried out in a study of blood T cell repertoires in COVID-19. Study-wide context: Material from acute and convalescent COVID-19 was sourced from the United States, Italy and Spain.

In the study's own analysis: Estimation of nucleated cell counts relied on the amplification of reference gene primers. Sequencing was performed with immunoSEQ multiplex PCR; in TCRdb, only in-frame clones are kept and a portion is missing. The V and J calls and the clone size are those of that table, but D and trimming were determined from the DNA. The data hold 250,000 to 300,000 clones, with around nine tenths observed a single time. The CDR3 consists of 16 residues. Germline V CDR1 and CDR2: LNHDA, SQIVND (reference sequence). Trimming took off 8 bases at V and 0 bases at J, with 18 bases between the two ends. Cohorts were determined from participant-reported clinical history.

The V and J genes are TRBV19 and TRBJ2-3; maybe TRBD1 (6 bases). The sample consisted of PBMCs or T cells enriched from blood (not recorded which). This receptor was identified in a woman aged 55 to 70 in a cohort exposed to, infected with or recovered from COVID-19 (not recorded which). This CDR3 reads CASDRSTGYSTDTQYF. The CDR3, as DNA: TGTGCCAGTGACCGAAGCACAGGGTATAGCACAGATACGCAGTATTTT.